These 18 T cell receptor beta chains were sequenced from one sample in a study of shared clonotypes between healthy human individuals (dated by TCRdb to 2019 to 2021). The library was generated by the immunoSEQ multiplex PCR assay. TCRdb limited this immuneACCESS table to in-frame rearrangements with V and J called. A share of clones is missing; checked studies link under half to unresolved V genes, and the rest is unexplained. This sample holds approximately 500,000 clones; approximately 85% were observed only once. Roughly 13% of the sample is in the top ten clones. Input material: PBMCs. Receptors originate from a woman aged 35 to 49 in good health. Some clones in this sample may be carry-over from other donors' samples.

Many counts were recorded for this clone. The chain links TRBV27 to TRBJ2-1; unclear D gene. CDR1 is MNHEY and CDR2 is SMNVEV in the germline V gene (reference sequence). Trimming stripped 3 bases from V and 8 bases from J, with 11 bases between. This CDR3 has 13 amino acids. The CDR3 DNA is TGTGCCAGCAGTTTGTGGTCATCGGATGAGCAGTTCTTC. It translates to CASSLWSSDEQFF.

This clone showed up just a few times. The chain has TRBV14 and TRBJ1-1, with D tentatively TRBD1 (5 bases). Trimming pared 4 bases from V and 0 bases from J, leaving 9 bases between. The germline gives CDR1 SGHDN, CDR2 FVKESK. The CDR3 runs to 14 residues. CDR3 in amino acids: CASSPDRLNTEAFF. Written as DNA, the CDR3 is TGTGCCAGCAGCCCAGACAGATTGAACACTGAAGCTTTCTTT. Full variable domain (remainder filled in from reference TRBV14 and TRBJ1-1): EAGVTQFPSHSVIEKGQTVTLRCDPISGHDNLYWYRRVMGKEIKFLLHFVKESKQDESGMPNNRFLAERTGGTYSTLKVQPAELEDSGVYFCASSPDRLNTEAFFGQGTRLTVV.

This clone was detected many times. This chain links TRBV27 with TRBJ2-1; TRBD2 agrees at 10 bases. Germline V gene lookup returns CDR1 MNHEY and CDR2 SMNVEV (reference sequence). The CDR3 is 16 amino acids. Losses at the gene ends were 6 bases for V and 2 bases for J; bases not matched to a gene: 7. The CDR3 sequence: CASSAIAGGPYNEQFF. The CDR3 coding sequence is TGTGCCAGCAGCGCAATAGCGGGAGGCCCCTACAATGAGCAGTTCTTC.

Comments on this clone: Other DNA sequences in the sample encode the same CDR3. V gene TRBV20-1 combines with J gene TRBJ2-1; no firm D call. V lost 6 bases, J lost 4 bases, and 4 bases lay in between. The CDR3 spans 10 residues. In germline, CDR1 is DFQATT, CDR2 SNEGSKA (reference sequence). The chain's CDR3 is CSARYNEQFF. In nucleotides, the CDR3 is TGCAGTGCCCGATACAATGAGCAGTTCTTC.

V and J are TRBV19 and TRBJ2-2, with 9 bases aligning to TRBD1. Germline V gives CDR1 LNHDA, CDR2 SQIVND (reference sequence). This CDR3 has 16 amino acids. V was pared by 5 bases and J by 4 bases, with 8 bases of the junction left unmatched. The CDR3 protein is CASSPDRGSVTGELFF. The CDR3 nucleotides are TGTGCCAGTAGTCCGGACAGGGGTTCGGTCACCGGGGAGCTGTTTTTT. Full variable domain (outside the CDR3, taken from reference TRBV19 and TRBJ2-2): DGGITQSPKYLFRKEGQNVTLSCEQNLNHDAMYWYRQDPGQGLRLIYYSQIVNDFQKGDIAEGYSVSREKKESFPLTVTSAQKNPTAFYLCASSPDRGSVTGELFFGEGSRLTVL.

The chain's CDR3 is CASSITGTAKETQYF. The CDR3 nucleotides read TGTGCCAGCAGCATCACCGGGACAGCTAAAGAGACCCAGTACTTC. The chain carries TRBV5-4 and TRBJ2-5; 7 bases agree with TRBD1. The CDR3 is 15 residues long. The J segment lost 3 bases and the V segment lost 4 bases, leaving 9 bases of the junction unmatched. Germline V CDR1 and CDR2: SGHNT, YYREEE (reference sequence).

The chain carries TRBV5-6 and TRBJ2-2; 10 nucleotides align to TRBD1. The CDR3 length is 18 residues. The ends lost 6 bases at V and 4 bases at J; junction bases unmatched: 15. Looked up from germline, CDR1 is SGHDT and CDR2 is YYEEEE. The CDR3 DNA is TGTGCCAGCATCCGCCGACAGGGGGCCCTTCTAGGCACCGGGGAGCTGTTTTTT. It yields the protein CASIRRQGALLGTGELFF.

V is TRBV18 and J is TRBJ2-2, with no clear D. Germline-derived CDR1 and CDR2 are KGHSH and LQKENI. The V end lost 5 bases, the J end lost 2 bases, and 15 bases lay between the germline ends. This CDR3 is 16 amino acids long. DNA of the CDR3: TGTGCCAGCTCAGACCGGGCCGGGCCAAACACCGGGGAGCTGTTTTTT. Residues: CASSDRAGPNTGELFF.

The chain couples TRBV5-1 to TRBJ2-2; 7 bases fit TRBD1. With V trimmed by 2 bases and J by 4 bases, 5 bases remained unmatched. There are 15 residues in the CDR3. CDR1 SGHRS and CDR2 YFSETQ come from the germline V gene. The CDR3 spells CASSLPGQSTGELFF. CDR3 nucleotide sequence: TGCGCCAGCAGCTTACCGGGACAGTCCACCGGGGAGCTGTTTTTT.

The chain couples TRBV28 to TRBJ1-2; D might be TRBD1 (6 bases). Per the germline V gene, CDR1 is MDHEN and CDR2 is SYDVKM. The CDR3 loop spans 13 amino acids. Trimming pared 6 bases from V and 8 bases from J, leaving 16 bases between. CDR3 protein: CASRTSTGFGYTF. The DNA for the CDR3 is TGTGCCAGCAGAACCTCAACAGGGTTCGGCTACACCTTC.

This chain connects TRBV4-3 to TRBJ1-5; D is unclear. The V gene's germline CDR1 is LGHNA and CDR2 YSLEER. This CDR3 spans 15 amino acids. Trimming shortened V by 0 bases and J by 9 bases, and 15 bases separated the two germline ends. This CDR3 reads CASSQDLGQSLPQHF. The CDR3 DNA reads TGCGCCAGCAGCCAAGATCTCGGGCAGTCTCTGCCCCAGCATTTT.

This clone was seen a handful of times. The chain joins TRBV19 to TRBJ2-5, with unresolved D. Germline V lookup: CDR1 LNHDA, CDR2 SQIVND (reference sequence). The CDR3 runs to 13 residues. Trimming removed 3 bases at V and 1 base at J, with 6 bases between. CDR3 nucleotides: TGTGCCAGTAGTATGTCAGCCCAAGAGACCCAGTACTTC. It is translated as CASSMSAQETQYF.

The V and J genes are TRBV19 and TRBJ2-7, with 9 positions matching TRBD1. Trimming removed 5 bases from V and 3 bases from J; junction bases left unmatched: 5. This CDR3 has 14 amino acids. Germline V gene lookup returns CDR1 LNHDA and CDR2 SQIVND (reference sequence). Here the CDR3 reads CASSRQGGFYEQYF. The CDR3 DNA sequence: TGTGCCAGTAGTCGACAGGGGGGCTTCTACGAGCAGTACTTC.

Concerning this clone: This CDR3 is also generated by other DNA sequences in the sample. This chain connects TRBV20-1 to TRBJ2-3; D is undetermined. Trimming left V 1 base short and J 2 bases short, with 1 base between. The germline V gene encodes CDR1 DFQATT and CDR2 SNEGSKA (reference sequence). CDR3 length equals 11 residues. CDR3 in amino acids: CSARVTDTQYF. As DNA, the CDR3 is TGCAGTGCTAGAGTCACAGATACGCAGTATTTT.

The chain recombines TRBV4-1 with TRBJ2-7; D might be TRBD2 (6 bases). Trimming took off 0 bases at V and 4 bases at J, with 19 bases between the two ends. The V gene's germline CDR1 is MGHRA and CDR2 YSYEKL. The CDR3 totals 17 residues. The CDR3 sequence: CASSQEGVGRRVYEQYF. For the CDR3, the DNA is TGCGCCAGCAGCCAAGAGGGGGTGGGACGGAGGGTATACGAGCAGTACTTC.

The chain couples TRBV28 to TRBJ2-1; the D is unclear. Trimming shortened V by 3 bases and J by 0 bases, and 12 bases separated the two germline ends. The CDR3 runs 16 residues. Germline CDR1 is MDHEN and CDR2 is SYDVKM. CDR3 sequence reads: CASSFWRRSSYNEQFF. CDR3 coding DNA: TGTGCCAGCAGTTTTTGGCGAAGGAGCTCCTACAATGAGCAGTTCTTC.

V is TRBV29-1 and J is TRBJ1-5; weak D call: TRBD1 (5 bases). Per the germline V gene, CDR1 is SQVTM and CDR2 is ANQGSEA. The CDR3 runs to 13 residues. Trimming took 4 bases from V and 7 from J, leaving 14 bases between them. Written as DNA, the CDR3 is TGCAGCGTTGGTGGGATTACAGGACAGCCCCAGCATTTT. Translating gives CSVGGITGQPQHF.

J is TRBJ1-1 and V is TRBV28; D is perhaps TRBD1 (5 bases). Trimming took 8 bases from V and 6 from J, leaving 16 bases between them. This CDR3 is built from 13 residues. CDR1 MDHEN and CDR2 SYDVKM come from the germline V gene. The CDR3 nucleotides read TGTGCCAGCTGGGCGGGAGGGGTTGCTGAAGCTTTCTTT. This sequence encodes CASWAGGVAEAFF. The full variable domain, rest sourced from reference TRBV28 and TRBJ1-1, is DVKVTQSSRYLVKRTGEKVFLECVQDMDHENMFWYRQDPGLGLRLIYFSYDVKMKEKGDIPEGYSVSREKKERFSLILESASTNQTSMYLCASWAGGVAEAFFGQGTRLTVV.